The 14 T cell receptor beta chains in this list originate from one sample, sequenced in a study of T cell repertoires in ileal Crohn's disease (dated 2019 in TCRdb). Read against the paper, the sample's time point label means: inflamed ileum from the surgical specimen. Receptor amplification or capture employed the immunoSEQ multiplex PCR assay. Here the immuneACCESS table is served through TCRdb, limited to in-frame sequences with V and J called. Missing clones are a known gap in these copies; in checked studies unresolved V genes cover under half, and the rest lacks a known reason. Within this sample are some 16,000 clones, with more than 85% of them counted one time only. The ten largest clones add up to 7.1% of the sample. Sequencing used ileal tissue. The receptors come from an adult with Crohn's disease.

The chain has TRBV7-9 and TRBJ2-3, with D possibly TRBD2 on 5 matching bases. V was trimmed by 6 bases and J by 2 bases, leaving 15 bases between them. The CDR3 has 15 amino acids. Per germline, CDR1 SEHNR and CDR2 FQNEAQ (reference sequence). CDR3 loop: CASRMALAPTDTQYF. In DNA, the CDR3 is TGTGCCAGCAGAATGGCCCTAGCTCCCACAGATACGCAGTATTTT.

This sequence joins TRBV30 and TRBJ1-2; D uncertain. The CDR3 runs to 14 residues. The germline V gene encodes CDR1 GTSNPN and CDR2 SVGIG (reference sequence). The V gene lost 0 bases and the J gene lost 4 bases, with 12 bases spanning the gap. The CDR3 bases are TGTGCCTGGAGTGTAATTTCCCCTCGCTATGGCTACACCTTC. Amino acid sequence: CAWSVISPRYGYTF.

This chain links TRBV10-1 with TRBJ1-1; 10 nucleotides agree with TRBD1. CDR1 is WNHNN, CDR2 SYGVQD, per germline (reference sequence). The CDR3 sequence is 17 residues long. V shed 2 bases, J shed 1 base, and the junction held 7 bases outside the gene matches. DNA of the CDR3: TGCGCCAGCAGTGAGATAAGACAGGGGGCGGGGAACACTGAAGCTTTCTTT. This translates into CASSEIRQGAGNTEAFF.

The chain couples TRBV18 to TRBJ1-2; weak D call: TRBD1 (5 bases). The CDR3 length is 13 residues. With 6 bases removed from V and 8 bases from J, the gap between germline ends came to 16 bases. Per the germline V gene, CDR1 is KGHSH and CDR2 is LQKENI. CDR3 coding DNA: TGTGCCAGCTCCCAAACTCGGGGGAAAGGCTACACCTTC. The encoded protein is CASSQTRGKGYTF.

The rearrangement links TRBV7-9 to TRBJ1-2; 8 nucleotides agree with TRBD1. Germline CDR1 SEHNR, CDR2 FQNEAQ (reference sequence). Trimming took 0 bases from V and 3 from J; bases not matched to a gene: 12. The CDR3 is made up of 18 amino acids. This CDR3 reads CASSLAEAGGWEDYGYTF. CDR3 nucleotides: TGTGCCAGCAGCTTAGCCGAGGCAGGGGGCTGGGAGGACTATGGCTACACCTTC.

This clone was recorded only once. The J gene is TRBJ1-6, the V gene TRBV7-9; D perhaps matches TRBD1 (5 bases). Germline CDR1 is SEHNR and CDR2 is FQNEAQ (reference sequence). V shed 4 bases and J shed 0 bases, with 13 bases lying between them. The CDR3 is made up of 17 amino acids. This CDR3 reads CASSSDTPSSYNSPLHF. The CDR3 nucleotides are TGTGCCAGCAGCTCGGACACCCCGAGCTCCTATAATTCACCCCTCCACTTT.

DNA for the CDR3: TGCAGCGTTGAATCTAGTTATGGCTACACCTTC. Its protein is CSVESSYGYTF. V gene TRBV29-1 combines with J gene TRBJ1-2; D gene ambiguous. The CDR3 spans 11 residues. The V end was cut by 2 bases, the J end by 5 bases, with 6 bases between. CDR1 SQVTM and CDR2 ANQGSEA come from the germline V gene.

The CDR3 DNA reads as TGTGCCAGCTCCCCGGGGGGGTTTGGCAATCAGCCCCAGCATTTT. Encoded protein: CASSPGGFGNQPQHF. The V gene is TRBV7-9, the J gene TRBJ1-5, with D possibly matching TRBD1 (5 bases). V shed 8 bases and J shed 2 bases, with 16 bases lying between them. This CDR3 spans 15 amino acids. Germline V CDR1 and CDR2: SEHNR, FQNEAQ (reference sequence).

In regard to this clone: Other DNA variants within this sample encode the same CDR3. V and J are TRBV6-1 and TRBJ2-7, with a tentative D call TRBD2 (6 bases). The germline gives CDR1 MNHNS, CDR2 SASEGT. This CDR3 has 12 residues. Trimming removed 8 bases from V and 1 base from J, with 9 bases in between. CDR3 protein: CASDGGSYEQYF. The DNA for the CDR3 is TGTGCCAGCGACGGAGGGTCCTACGAGCAGTACTTC.

In this sample, this clone turned up once. The V call is TRBV27, the J call TRBJ2-5; tentative D call: TRBD2 (6 bases). Deletions cut 2 bases from V and 1 base from J, with 11 bases between. Germline assignment: CDR1 MNHEY and CDR2 SMNVEV (reference sequence). The CDR3 extends over 15 amino acids. The CDR3 protein is CASSLLGSSQETQYF. CDR3 in DNA: TGTGCCAGCAGTTTACTCGGGAGTTCCCAAGAGACCCAGTACTTC.

The rearrangement uses TRBV6-6 and TRBJ2-3; 8 bases line up with TRBD1. The V gene's germline CDR1 is MNHNY and CDR2 SVGAGI (reference sequence). V shed 6 bases and J 0 bases; nucleotides not matched to a gene: 8. The length of the CDR3 is 16 residues. CDR3 sequence (DNA): TGTGCCAGCAGCCTCGGGACAGGTCTTAGCACAGATACGCAGTATTTT. It encodes CASSLGTGLSTDTQYF.

This clone was observed a single time. The chain carries TRBV16 and TRBJ1-5; D gene unclear. Deletions cut 4 bases from V and 10 bases from J, with 17 bases between. Germline assignment: CDR1 KGHSY and CDR2 FQNENV. CDR3 size: 14 residues. CDR3 sequence reads: CASSPDAGWRPQHF. For the CDR3, the DNA is TGTGCCAGCAGCCCAGACGCGGGGTGGAGACCCCAGCATTTT.

This rearrangement joins TRBV6-6 to TRBJ2-4; no clear D. Between the trimmed V and J ends, which lost 7 bases and 1 base, there was a span of 14 bases. The CDR3 has 15 residues. Germline V lookup: CDR1 MNHNY, CDR2 SVGAGI (reference sequence). CDR3 nucleotides: TGTGCCAGCATCTCTCCAGTCGGCGCCAAAAACATTCAGTACTTC. It translates to CASISPVGAKNIQYF.

The chain couples TRBV4-1 to TRBJ1-2, with D uncertain. The germline V gene encodes CDR1 MGHRA and CDR2 YSYEKL. V gave up 1 base and J gave up 8 bases, with 20 bases separating them. The CDR3 contains 16 residues. CDR3: CASSQGGVSRISGYTF. CDR3 coding DNA: TGCGCCAGCAGCCAAGGGGGTGTCAGTCGGATTAGCGGCTACACCTTC.